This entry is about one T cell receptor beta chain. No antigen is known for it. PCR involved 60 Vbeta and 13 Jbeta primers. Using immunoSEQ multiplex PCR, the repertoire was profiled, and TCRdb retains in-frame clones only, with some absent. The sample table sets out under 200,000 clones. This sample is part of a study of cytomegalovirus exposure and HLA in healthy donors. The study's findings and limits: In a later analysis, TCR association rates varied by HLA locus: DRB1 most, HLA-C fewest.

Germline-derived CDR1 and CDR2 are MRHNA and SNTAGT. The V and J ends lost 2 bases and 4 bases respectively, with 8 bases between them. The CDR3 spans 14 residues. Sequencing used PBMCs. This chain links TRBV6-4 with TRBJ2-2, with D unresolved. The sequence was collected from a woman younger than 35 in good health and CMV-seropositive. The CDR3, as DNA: TGTGCCAGCAGTGACAGAGTCCTCACCGGGGAGCTGTTTTTT. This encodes CASSDRVLTGELFF.